This T cell receptor (beta chain) originates from a study of cytomegalovirus exposure and HLA in healthy donors (dated by TCRdb to the late 2010s). Describing the broader study: An earlier analysis of several hundred of the donors reported approximately 300 Gb of sequence data and around 120 million unique TCR beta sequences obtained from around 170 million T cells. An early release covering 550 to 700 HLA-typed donors comprised 250 to 350 gigabases of sequencing data and around 80 million unique TCR sequences. Of the 300 to 500 genotyped donors, roughly 76% were placed in the genetic ancestry cluster associated with self-reported Caucasian donors. The study aimed to test whether cataloging public T cell receptors could reveal signatures of past pathogen exposure. The study profiled the T cell repertoires of about 640 subjects by immunosequencing and related them to cytomegalovirus serostatus. In addition to the first cohort of approximately 650 subjects, a separate validation cohort of some 120 different subjects was used. To predict cytomegalovirus infection status, the study combined high-throughput TCR immunosequencing, statistical association of individual TCRs with disease status, and machine learning. In a later analysis, previously published TCR beta repertoires from about 640 donors were re-analyzed and high-resolution HLA genotyping was added so that TCR occurrence patterns could be studied. Rather than drawing on any new phenotypic data, the later analysis identified candidate immune exposures from TCR beta sequences and the way those sequences occurred across donors. In an earlier analysis of around 540 of the donors, high-throughput TCR beta sequencing was used to judge whether each TCR beta V gene segment behaved as functional or pseudogenic. Alongside the repertoire data, information on donor age, sex, ethnicity and CMV serostatus was compiled. Genome-wide SNP genotypes for about 55% of the roughly 670 donors were used in a later genetic analysis, which treated that subset as a discovery cohort. All discovery cohort repertoires had been generated using a single sequencing platform. Both class I and class II loci were covered by HLA typing, at four-digit resolution. Typing coverage varied by locus: roughly 629-640 donors for A, B, C, DRB1 and DQB1; 500 to 550 for DQA1; about 590 for DPA1; fewer than 480 for DPB1. Roughly 5 DR-DQ haplotypes were handled as single units for association and clustering, since linkage in the cohort was strong. Among some 400 genotyped donors of the cohort, an average of around 250,000 unique TCR beta nucleotide sequences was sequenced per donor, of which roughly 17% were non-productive.

To note about this clone: There is no known antigen for this receptor. Base qualities are not provided; no much larger clone lies one nucleotide away.

Library generation was performed with the immunoSEQ multiplex PCR assay. A mixture of 60 forward primers for TCR Vbeta segments and 13 reverse primers for TCR Jbeta segments was used in the multiplex PCR. The CDR3 region of rearranged TCR beta genes was amplified from genomic DNA by a multiplex PCR assay. The amplified TCR beta libraries were sequenced on the Illumina HiSeq System as 87-base-pair reads. The authors processed their data as follows. Across the 500 to 850 repertoires, a later analysis counted roughly 84 million unique TCR beta chains, 8.5 million to 12 million of which were shared by at least two donors. Raw reads were error-corrected and collapsed into unique sequences with a nearest-neighbor algorithm that merged closely related sequences to remove PCR and sequencing errors. V, D and J gene segments were assigned by aligning CDR3 sequences to IMGT reference sequences. For a sequence to be retained, at least a six-nucleotide match to both a V gene segment and a J gene segment was required. A rearrangement counted as productive if the CDR3 had no stop codons and remained in frame with V and J, and every other rearrangement counted as non-productive. Following IMGT convention, CDR3 was defined as the stretch from the second conserved V-encoded cysteine up to the conserved J-encoded phenylalanine. The earlier analysis of about 640 of the donors excluded any sequence lacking an unambiguous match to a single V gene segment. In an earlier analysis of around 590 of the donors, a V segment was called functional when productive rearrangements were above 56.7%, and segregating when the standard deviation between donors exceeded 5%. A statistical classification framework was built for diagnosing cytomegalovirus status from the catalog of TCR beta chain sequences. V and J gene assignment, in a later analysis, came from comparing TCR nucleotide sequences with IMGT/GENE-DB human TR gene sequences. Using the TCRdist pipeline, a later analysis assigned CDR3 sequences along with most-parsimonious VDJ recombination scenarios. In a later analysis, each TCR beta chain was defined by its CDR3 amino acid sequence together with its V-gene family, and reads lacking a unique V-gene family were excluded. A later analysis removed 592 highly shared, low-generation-probability nucleotide sequences to deal with suspected cross-contamination and a sequencing artifact. A later analysis calculated a clonal expansion index for each public chain from normalized within-repertoire ranks of inferred template counts. In a later analysis, generation probabilities were computed with a VDJ recombination model fitted to out-of-frame rearrangements, and the resulting probabilities were checked against IGoR. In a later analysis, hypergeometric tests were used to score TCR-TCR, TCR-HLA and TCR-CMV co-occurrence, with a repertoire-size bias correction applied to TCR pairs. False discovery rates were estimated in a later analysis by permuting HLA or CMV assignments 20 times. In a later analysis, co-occurring TCRs were grouped using DBSCAN, with TCRdist sequence similarity added in when clustering inside HLA-allele-positive subsets. For co-occurrence clustering, repertoires with fewer than 30,000 or more than 120,000 public chains were excluded, along with five repertoires with anomalous nucleotide sharing. Entries here come from immuneACCESS through TCRdb and include only in-frame sequences with V and J called. Some clones fail to appear in such tables; in the studies checked, an unresolved V gene covers under half of the shortfall, and the cause of the remainder is unknown. V, J and clone size reflect that table, while D and trimming were determined from the DNA. This sample gives some 160,000 clones in total; roughly 80% of them show up just once. The top ten clones comprise approximately 1.2% of the sample.

Beyond this particular receptor, the publication reports: In a later analysis, most CMV-associated TCR beta chains were found to appear HLA-restricted, with HLA associations seemingly driven largely by CMV exposure. Because the 87-base-pair reads could not distinguish some IMGT-functional V segments, including TRBV6-2 and TRBV6-3, those segments were excluded. The only immune exposure information available for the cohort was CMV serostatus. An association between a missense DCLRE1C variant and V-gene and J-gene trimming of TCR beta chains was found in a later genetic analysis and replicated in an independent cohort. Linkage disequilibrium might explain the correlated functional status among segregating V segments, but an unknown experimental factor could not be ruled out. Presence/absence analyses assumed roughly uniform sequencing depth across donors, an assumption that may not hold. A cluster of highly shared sequence variants was judged likely to represent a technical artifact of the sequencing pipeline. In the study, approximately 160 TCR beta chains were listed as associated with cytomegalovirus. In vitro tests confirmed that a few of the cytomegalovirus-associated TCR beta chains recognize cytomegalovirus antigens. At a false discovery rate of 0.05, a later analysis linked 15,000 to 20,000 TCR beta sequences to specific HLA alleles. Compared with equally common non-associated chains, HLA-associated TCR beta chains in a later analysis were more clonally expanded and had lower generation probabilities. This cohort had only TCR beta chains sequenced, and the lack of alpha or paired-chain data limited which features could be detected. A further reported finding was that TCR beta sequences accurately predicted the HLA-A and HLA-B alleles for most subjects in the first cohort. Compared with the 666-donor mean, donors in an Asian-associated ancestry cluster had fewer N-insertions in productive TCRs, according to a later genetic analysis. Assigning TCR associations to individual alleles was difficult when HLA alleles, especially DR and DQ, strongly co-occurred. Because counts were too low, 15 to 20 rarely observed V segments, including chromosome 9 orphons, were excluded from the earlier analysis of 587 of the donors. In a later analysis, TCR association rates were found to vary across HLA loci, with the most associated TCRs seen for DRB1 alleles and the fewest for HLA-C alleles. The classifier was reported to diagnose cytomegalovirus status with high specificity and sensitivity in both the original and validation cohorts. It was suggested by the authors that the approach could potentially be generalized to other disease states and immunological phenotypes. Because HLA typing was missing for some donors at each locus, association tests included only the typed subset. Across donors, most TCR sequences were observed very rarely, whereas some public TCRs were present in many individuals. In a later analysis, several top co-occurrence clusters were reported to appear linked to parvovirus B19, influenza, CMV and Epstein-Barr virus. An earlier analysis of approximately 540 of the donors showed that most TCR beta V segments appeared in productive rearrangements either about 87% or about 30% of the time, which broadly matched IMGT annotations.

The cohort comprised 666 healthy bone marrow donors. At the time of sampling, every cohort member was nominally healthy, though immune exposures that went unrecorded were likely present. The donor was CMV seropositive and was included in the group of 250 to 350 seropositive cohort members. Each donor provided a peripheral blood sample, and peripheral blood mononuclear cells were used for TCR beta sequencing. The Qiagen DNeasy Blood Extraction Kit was used to extract genomic DNA from the blood cell samples. The CDR3 numbers 14 residues from cysteine through phenylalanine. This entry keeps only the CDR3 DNA: 42 bases, framed from base 1. CDR1 and CDR2 were assigned from the germline V gene as MNHNS and SASEGT. V loses 1 base, J loses 5 bases, and the germline ends lie 11 bases apart.

The sample taken for sequencing was PBMCs. The TCR sequence derives from a man aged 50 or older in good health and CMV-seropositive. The chain uses TRBV6-1 and TRBJ2-5, and the D gene may be TRBD2, 6 bases matching. CDR3 reads: CASSEVTAGETQYF. The DNA sequence follows: TGTGCCAGCAGTGAAGTCACGGCGGGGGAGACCCAGTACTTC.